This T cell receptor (beta chain) derives from a study of Graves' ophthalmopathy and Graves' hyperthyroidism (dated by TCRdb to 2016 to 2019). Background for the entire study: Peripheral blood was collected before any treatment was given, at the time of initial diagnosis. The study used signatures of the TCR beta repertoire to tell Graves' ophthalmopathy apart from Graves' hyperthyroidism and to predict which patients would progress to ophthalmopathy. In total, over 130 blood samples were TCR-sequenced: 40 to 45 ophthalmopathy, over 70 hyperthyroidism and approximately 17 hyperthyroidism-to-ophthalmopathy patients. To explore V-J signatures that separate ophthalmopathy from hyperthyroidism, a discovery set of about 96 patients was enrolled, consisting of 43 with ophthalmopathy and approximately 60 with stable hyperthyroidism. For independent validation, a separate cohort was made up of some 19 hyperthyroidism patients plus 17 patients who later progressed from hyperthyroidism to ophthalmopathy. In over 5 hyperthyroidism patients, the T-cell repertoire of thyroid tissue was compared with the T-cell repertoire of blood. Following sampling, methimazole starting at 30 mg daily was administered to hyperthyroidism patients, and high-dose intravenous methylprednisolone was administered to ophthalmopathy patients. Points the paper makes about the study in general: Sample size was not statistically predetermined, and group allocation was not concealed from the investigators. Most expanded thyroid clonotypes with a frequency above 0.001 also appeared in blood, which suggests that blood repertoires may reflect the immune response in the thyroid. In cross-validation, the 13-signature model distinguished ophthalmopathy from stable hyperthyroidism with around 86% sensitivity and about 81% specificity, while in the test set the corresponding values were 80% and 75%. In validation, the model predicted ophthalmopathy progression with 55% to 71% sensitivity and approximately 72% specificity; some 13 predicted patients were CT-confirmed with GO in a median of 6.5 months.

This clonotype was counted ten times or more. Its antigen remains unidentified. Base-call qualities are not available, and no considerably larger clone is one nucleotide away. Patients with ophthalmopathy had moderately to severely active disease, with a Clinical Activity Score of 3 or more, a NOSPECS grade of 4 or more, and a disease duration of less than 3 months. Patients with other autoimmune diseases, uncontrolled infections, pregnancy or lactation were excluded from the study. Clinical symptoms, serum thyroxine, TRAb, thyroid ultrasound and orbital computed tomography were used for diagnosis. Ficoll-Paque density gradient centrifugation was used to isolate PBMCs from 8 to 10 ml of fresh peripheral blood. Total RNA was extracted using Trizol reagent, and RNA quality was checked on an Agilent 2100 Bioanalyzer. For repertoire sequencing, the TCR beta CDR3 regions were amplified from RNA transcripts. The first round was an RT-PCR using HTBI primers with the Qiagen OneStep RT-PCR kit, and this first round was followed by a second-round multiplex PCR, then size selection and purification. Libraries were sequenced paired-end with 100 bp reads on an Illumina HiSeq2000. From the authors' description of their analysis: SOAPnuke was used to process the reads, throwing out any read that had adapters, had uncalled bases, had a mean Phred below 15, or lacked an exact constant-primer or identifier match. COPE v1.2.5 was used to merge high-quality paired reads. Each unique nucleotide sequence was defined as a clonotype, and clonotypes were aligned to IMGT TRB V, D and J references with MiTCR v1.1. Only V-J combinations with frequency above 0.0001 were analysed, covering around 99% of repertoires. For each V-J combination, a TCR clonal expansion and chaos score was defined as F50 clonal expansion divided by the chaos observed in the TCRdist matrix. Welch's t-statistics and random forest were used to narrow the features down to approximately 13 V-J combinations, which were then fed into a naive Bayes classifier. The similarity between thyroid and blood repertoires was quantified using the Morisita-Horn index. TCRdb itself trimmed the public reads at Q25 with fastp, ran MiXCR and retained productive beta chains. Each CDR3 protein appears once, grouped with its most common genes and DNA. The V and J calls reflect TCRdb's pipeline rather than the authors' work. The sample contains fewer than 350,000 distinct CDR3 sequences, under 20% of them found a single time. The ten most abundant clones make up roughly an eighth of the sample.

According to the germline V gene (reference sequence), CDR1 reads GTSNPN and CDR2 reads SVGIG. Trimming removed 0 bases from V and 0 bases from J, leaving 9 bases between the germline ends. Inclusive of the bounding cysteine and phenylalanine, the CDR3 is 14 residues long. Here the CDR3 DNA is all that survives: 42 bases in frame from base 1. The clonotype originates from an adult man with Graves' ophthalmopathy. The chain joins TRBV30 to TRBJ2-7, with TRBD1 as a weak D call on 5 bases. Sequences were obtained from peripheral blood. The nucleotides read TGTGCCTGGAGTGTGTTAGGGGCCTCCTACGAGCAGTACTTC. Its amino acids are CAWSVLGASYEQYF.